A single TCR beta chain is shown here with its context. Its target is unknown. This sample was taken from a study of T cell responses to AZD1222 COVID-19 vaccine. Study-wide findings and caveats: Females made up more of the donors, who were largely white British, and clonal diversity may have come out too low.

Method: immunoSEQ multiplex PCR; TCRdb's copy keeps in-frame clones and lacks some. The table includes about 110,000 clones, approximately 91% detected once. Germline-derived CDR1 and CDR2 are GTSNPN and SVGIG (reference sequence). Trimming cost V 2 bases and J 6 bases, with 7 bases left between them. This CDR3 contains 11 residues. The specimen was peripheral blood, collected on day 0 of AZD1222 vaccination. The receptor's source is an adult in good health. The chain carries TRBV30 and TRBJ1-1, with no clear D. The CDR3 sequence is CAWSSAAEAFF. CDR3 nucleotide sequence: TGTGCCTGGAGTAGTGCCGCTGAAGCTTTCTTT.